The 4 T cell receptor beta chains below come from one sample, sequenced in a study of T cell responses to AZD1222 COVID-19 vaccine. TCRdb's table, derived via immunoSEQ multiplex PCR, lists solely in-frame clones and lacks some. This table has 130,000 to 150,000 clones, under 95% appearing once. Source: peripheral blood, taken on day 0 of AZD1222 vaccination. These receptor sequences come from an adult in good health.

The chain recombines TRBV7-2 with TRBJ1-5, with no clear D. Germline CDR1 is SGHTA and CDR2 is FQGNSA. The length of the CDR3 is 14 residues. The V end was cut by 1 base, the J end by 4 bases, with 8 bases between. Here the CDR3 reads CASSLERINQPQHF. The CDR3, as DNA: TGTGCCAGCAGCTTAGAGAGAATTAATCAGCCCCAGCATTTT.

This CDR3 is CASSTQGANEKLFF. CDR3 in DNA: TGTGCCAGTAGTACACAGGGAGCTAATGAAAAACTGTTTTTT. This chain connects TRBV19 to TRBJ1-4, with a weak D call TRBD1 (6 bases). Trimming cost V 4 bases and J 3 bases, with 9 bases left between them. CDR1 and CDR2 from the germline V gene are LNHDA and SQIVND (reference sequence). This CDR3 contains 14 residues. Full variable domain (outside the CDR3, taken from reference TRBV19 and TRBJ1-4): DGGITQSPKYLFRKEGQNVTLSCEQNLNHDAMYWYRQDPGQGLRLIYYSQIVNDFQKGDIAEGYSVSREKKESFPLTVTSAQKNPTAFYLCASSTQGANEKLFFGSGTQLSVL.

The V and J genes are TRBV7-2 and TRBJ2-7; TRBD1 matches 7 bases. V was clipped by 5 bases and J by 3 bases; unmatched bases: 10. Per germline, CDR1 SGHTA and CDR2 FQGNSA. The CDR3 runs to 15 residues. In DNA, the CDR3 is TGTGCCAGCAGCCCTGACAGGGTTAAGGTCTACGAGCAGTACTTC. This sequence encodes CASSPDRVKVYEQYF. The full variable domain, in which reference TRBV7-2 and TRBJ2-7 provide the parts outside the CDR3, is GAGVSQSPSNKVTEKGKDVELRCDPISGHTALYWYRQSLGQGLEFLIYFQGNSAPDKSGLPSDRFSAERTGGSVSTLTIQRTQQEDSAVYLCASSPDRVKVYEQYFGPGTRLTVT.

The sample holds a few counts of this clone. The chain links TRBV6-5 to TRBJ1-2; no reliable D call. The germline gives CDR1 MNHEY, CDR2 SVGAGI. This CDR3 spans 13 amino acids. V dropped 6 bases and J dropped 3 bases, with 11 bases sitting between them. CDR3 loop: CASRPGRDYGYTF. The CDR3 bases are TGTGCCAGCAGACCCGGACGGGACTATGGCTACACCTTC.